The 11 T cell receptor beta chains reported below all come from one sample, sequenced in a study of T-cell reconstitution after alpha-beta-depleted transplantation in children. Molecular barcoding with unique molecular identifiers was used for the TCRbeta library. TCRdb re-analysed the PCR reads in MiXCR, keeping a single row per CDR3 protein. The sample contains about 610,000 distinct CDR3 sequences, roughly a tenth of which appear only once. Sequenced here: PBMCs from the stem cell graft donor, sampled from the stem cell graft. The receptors were sampled from a human donor who donated a stem cell graft to a child with acute myeloid leukemia.

A few counts support this clonotype. The CDR3: CASAPHVTNEQFF. The CDR3 DNA is TGTGCCAGCGCCCCCCATGTGACGAATGAGCAGTTCTTC. The rearrangement uses TRBV6-2 or TRBV6-3 and TRBJ2-1; no firm D call. The CDR3 sequence is 13 residues long. V was clipped by 8 bases and J by 7 bases, with 15 bases between them. CDR1 and CDR2 from the germline V gene are MNHEY and SVGEGT.

This clonotype was counted only a few times. The chain joins TRBV20-1 to TRBJ2-1, with unresolved D. From germline, CDR1 is DFQATT and CDR2 SNEGSKA (reference sequence). The CDR3 covers 11 residues. Trimming cost V 1 base and J 9 bases, with 7 bases left between them. The CDR3 loop reads CSARGDGEQFF. CDR3 coding DNA: TGCAGTGCTAGAGGAGACGGTGAGCAGTTCTTC.

J is TRBJ2-4 and V is TRBV11-1, with 9 bases that match TRBD1. The V gene end was trimmed by 0 bases and the J gene end by 0 bases; junction bases not matched to a gene: 21. This CDR3 is 23 amino acids long. Germline values: CDR1 SGHAT, CDR2 FQDESV (reference sequence). The CDR3 protein is CASSLAPAGTGIGTTLAKNIQYF. The CDR3 DNA reads TGTGCCAGCAGCTTAGCTCCAGCCGGGACAGGGATAGGGACTACTCTAGCCAAAAACATTCAGTACTTC. Complete variable domain (other parts from reference TRBV11-1 and TRBJ2-4): EAEVAQSPRYKITEKSQAVAFWCDPISGHATLYWYRQILGQGPELLVQFQDESVVDDSQLPKDRFSAERLKGVDSTLKIQPAELGDSAMYLCASSLAPAGTGIGTTLAKNIQYFGAGTRLSVL.

The V and J genes are TRBV5-1 and TRBJ1-2; the D gene is possibly TRBD1 (5 bases). Trimming took off 7 bases at V and 2 bases at J, with 12 bases between the two ends. The V gene's germline CDR1 is SGHRS and CDR2 YFSETQ. The CDR3 runs to 13 residues. The CDR3 coding sequence is TGCGCCAGCGCCCCTGGGGCGAACTATGGCTACACCTTC. Translating gives CASAPGANYGYTF.

In this sample, this clonotype turned up a few times. The chain employs TRBV11-2 and TRBJ2-1; 10 nucleotides align to TRBD2. The germline gives CDR1 SGHAT, CDR2 FQNNGV. The trim removed 2 bases at V and 7 bases at J, leaving 8 bases unmatched. The CDR3 extends over 16 amino acids. The CDR3 loop reads CASSLQLAGFRNEQFF. The CDR3 DNA reads TGTGCCAGCAGCTTACAACTAGCGGGGTTTCGGAATGAGCAGTTCTTC.

There are many counts of this clonotype. The rearrangement links TRBV29-1 to TRBJ1-2; D is undetermined. CDR3 length equals 14 residues. Germline values: CDR1 SQVTM, CDR2 ANQGSEA. Trimming shortened V by 7 bases and J by 2 bases, and 17 bases separated the two germline ends. In nucleotides, the CDR3 is TGCAGCGCCTTAAGTCGGGGTCAGAACTATGGCTACACCTTC. Translating it yields CSALSRGQNYGYTF. The full variable domain, in which reference TRBV29-1 and TRBJ1-2 provide the parts outside the CDR3, is SAVISQKPSRDICQRGTSLTIQCQVDSQVTMMFWYRQQPGQSLTLIATANQGSEATYESGFVIDKFPISRPNLTFSTLTVSNMSPEDSSIYLCSALSRGQNYGYTFGSGTRLTVV.

V usage is TRBV20-1 and J usage is TRBJ1-1, with 7 bases identical to TRBD1. Germline CDR1 and CDR2: DFQATT and SNEGSKA (reference sequence). Trimming removed 6 bases from V and 1 base from J; junction bases left unmatched: 5. The CDR3 consists of 13 residues. Written as DNA, the CDR3 is TGCAGTGCCCCGGACAGGAAGAACACTGAAGCTTTCTTT. This codes for CSAPDRKNTEAFF.

This clonotype was counted a few times. The gene calls are TRBV7-9 and TRBJ2-1; 9 bases line up with TRBD2. The junction had 17 bases not matched to a gene; V was cut back by 5 bases and J by 9 bases. In germline, CDR1 is SEHNR, CDR2 FQNEAQ (reference sequence). The CDR3 is 17 residues long. The chain's CDR3 is CASSPGSLAGGRSEQFF. The CDR3 DNA reads TGTGCCAGCAGCCCCGGGTCACTAGCGGGCGGTCGGAGTGAGCAGTTCTTC.

V and J are TRBV6-2 or TRBV6-3 and TRBJ2-7; 8 nucleotides match TRBD1. V lost 2 bases to trimming and J lost 4 bases; unmatched junction nucleotides: 13. CDR1 MNHEY and CDR2 SVGEGT come from the germline V gene. The CDR3 contains 17 residues. CDR3 sequence reads: CASSYRVAGQVDYEQYF. The CDR3 DNA reads as TGTGCCAGCAGTTACCGGGTGGCGGGACAGGTGGATTACGAGCAGTACTTC.

This clonotype was counted ten times or more. The CDR3 DNA reads TGTGCCAGCAGCTTAACGGGGTTGGGCGCCCAGCAGTTCTTC. The encoded protein is CASSLTGLGAQQFF. The chain joins TRBV7-2 to TRBJ2-1, with a possible D match to TRBD2 (5 bases). V lost 2 bases to trimming and J lost 11 bases, with 16 bases between them. The germline gives CDR1 SGHTA, CDR2 FQGNSA. This CDR3 contains 14 residues.

The table lists this clonotype with a few counts. Germline and junction disagree at one end, which may indicate a read error. The J gene is TRBJ2-1, the V gene TRBV4-3, with 8 bases aligning to TRBD2. The germline V gene has CDR1 LGHNA and CDR2 YSLEER. The CDR3 has 15 amino acids. The CDR3 bases are TGCGCCAGCAGCCGACTAGCGATTAACTACAATGAGCAATTCTTC. It specifies CASSRLAINYNEQFF.